This entry concerns a single T cell receptor (beta chain). Different DNA sequences within this sample yield the same CDR3. CDR1 is SGHTA and CDR2 is FQGNSA in the germline V gene. The V gene lost 1 base and the J gene lost 4 bases, with 11 bases spanning the gap. This CDR3 has 15 amino acids. TCRdb keeps only in-frame clones here, not all; method: immunoSEQ multiplex PCR. The sample consists of roughly 80,000 clones, approximately 90% of them appearing once. The data derive from a study of T cell responses to AZD1222 COVID-19 vaccine. The source is an adult who received the AZD1222 COVID-19 vaccine. The J gene is TRBJ1-5, the V gene TRBV7-2; perhaps TRBD1 as D (6 bases). Sequences were derived from peripheral blood, sampled 28 days after the second AZD1222 dose. The CDR3 DNA reads as TGTGCCAGCAGCTTAGTGGGGGGGCTGAATCAGCCCCAGCATTTT. Residues: CASSLVGGLNQPQHF.